This T cell receptor beta chain was found in a study of esophageal squamous cell carcinoma under preoperative chemotherapy. In the study overall: TCR repertoires were profiled from both peripheral blood T cells and tumor-infiltrating lymphocytes. Overall study results and limits: After treatment, tumor-infiltrating lymphocytes apparently came partly from blood T cells.

V was clipped by 5 bases and J by 13 bases, with 27 bases between them. This CDR3 region has 16 residues. Stated time point: after preoperative PTX-NDP chemotherapy. Paclitaxel-nedaplatin chemotherapy was given to patients ahead of their surgery. For this clonotype: Its specificity is unknown.

TCRdb recomputed calls from the PCR reads with MiXCR, one row per CDR3 protein. The sample lists about 32,000 distinct CDR3 sequences, around 50% occurring once. Specimen collection occurred from a patient given preoperative chemotherapy. The chain uses TRBV7-1 and TRBJ2-4, with D possibly TRBD2 on 6 matching bases. TRBV7-1 is placed among ORFs of uncertain function. The TCR sequence derives from a human donor with esophageal squamous cell carcinoma. The donor label of this sample is uncertain. CDR3 nucleotides: TGTGCCAGCAGCGCCTCGGGGCGGGGAGCCACAAACACGCAGTACTTC. Its protein product is CASSASGRGATNTQYF.